This TCR beta chain is drawn from a study of shared clonotypes between healthy human individuals. Study-wide findings and caveats: Represented genetic and exposure-history diversity was restricted by having few donors.

This clone was seen only once. The antigen is undetermined. Germline V lookup: CDR1 SGHTA, CDR2 FQGNSA. This CDR3 has 11 residues. Deletions cut 2 bases from V and 5 bases from J, with 4 bases between. The assay was immunoSEQ multiplex PCR, and TCRdb's table has in-frame clones only and misses some. Of roughly 2.2 million clones in the sample, just over 90% were seen once. This sequence was found in a man younger than 35 in good health. Some clones in this sample may be carry-over from other donors' samples. Sequences were obtained from naive CD4+ T cells from PBMCs. Subset indicated: CD45RA+ positively selected. V gene TRBV7-2 combines with J gene TRBJ2-7; D remains unclear. The CDR3 DNA reads as TGTGCCAGCAGCTTATTCCACGAGCAGTACTTC. It specifies CASSLFHEQYF.